Sequencing of this T cell receptor (beta chain) was carried out in a study of OX40 agonist ivuxolimab in advanced cancers. The sample holds a few counts of this clone. The protocol was immunoSEQ multiplex PCR, while the TCRdb copy is restricted to in-frame clones and leaves out a portion. Of about 69,000 clones detected, approximately 89% appear once; the ten largest clones hold 0.25% to 0.3%. CDR1 and CDR2 from the germline V gene are LNHDA and SQIVND (reference sequence). This CDR3 has 17 residues. V dropped 3 bases and J dropped 2 bases, with 17 bases sitting between them. This TCR was sampled from an adult with an advanced solid tumor such as melanoma, head and neck, liver or kidney cancer. The source material was CD4+ or CD8+ T cells sorted from blood, sampled in a trial of the OX40 agonist ivuxolimab. The chain uses TRBV19 and TRBJ1-5; D uncertain. DNA of the CDR3: TGTGCCAGTAGTATGGGGAGGAACGGGATGGGCAATCAGCCCCAGCATTTT. Translating gives CASSMGRNGMGNQPQHF.